These 21 T cell receptor beta chains originate from one sample sequenced in a study of blood T cells in healthy people across ages. Using a J-beta primer mix together with a sample-barcoded 5' primer, a second PCR was run for roughly 7 to 12 cycles. MiXCR, applied by TCRdb to the 5' RACE reads, yields one record per CDR3 protein. In the table there are 850,000 to 1,000,000 distinct CDR3 sequences, roughly 43% of which are singletons. Specimen: blood. The receptors were gathered from a man younger than 45 in good health.

The sample holds a few counts of this clonotype. The chain recombines TRBV6-2 or TRBV6-3 with TRBJ2-1; D is unresolved. With 7 bases removed from V and 6 bases from J, the gap between germline ends came to 13 bases. The CDR3 is made up of 13 amino acids. Germline values: CDR1 MNHEY, CDR2 SVGEGT. The CDR3 DNA follows: TGTGCCAGCACCCGGCTGGTCCTCAATGAGCAGTTCTTC. Translating gives CASTRLVLNEQFF.

The chain combines TRBV6-5 with TRBJ1-2; perhaps TRBD1 as D (5 bases). Germline CDR1 MNHEY, CDR2 SVGAGI. Trimming cost V 3 bases and J 4 bases, with 12 bases left between them. CDR3 size: 14 residues. CDR3: CASSYGGVAYGYTF. CDR3 bases: TGTGCCAGCAGTTATGGAGGGGTGGCCTATGGCTACACCTTC.

This clonotype was seen a handful of times. J is TRBJ2-3 and V is TRBV4-1; 11 nucleotides match TRBD2. The CDR3 contains 17 residues. Trimming at V came to 1 base and at J to 1 base, leaving 4 bases not matched to a gene. Germline assignment: CDR1 MGHRA and CDR2 YSYEKL. In DNA form, the CDR3 reads TGCGCCAGCAGCCAAGTTATAGCGGGGGGGGGCACAGATACGCAGTATTTT. Protein: CASSQVIAGGGTDTQYF.

The chain couples TRBV3-1 to TRBJ1-2; 7 positions agree with TRBD1. Germline trimming cut 2 bases from V and 2 bases from J; bases unmatched to any gene: 11. This CDR3 contains 17 residues. CDR1 is LGHDT and CDR2 is YNNKEL in the germline V gene (reference sequence). As DNA, the CDR3 is TGTGCCAGCAGCCAACCCCGTTATCGGGACAGAAACTATGGCTACACCTTC. Translation gives CASSQPRYRDRNYGYTF. Looking up the rest from reference TRBV3-1 and TRBJ1-2 gives the full variable domain: DTAVSQTPKYLVTQMGNDKSIKCEQNLGHDTMYWYKQDSKKFLKIMFSYNNKELIINETVPNRFSPKSPDKAHLNLHINSLELGDSAVYFCASSQPRYRDRNYGYTFGSGTRLTVV.

The V gene is TRBV20-1, the J gene TRBJ1-1; weak D call: TRBD1 (6 bases). V shed 6 bases and J shed 3 bases, with 26 bases lying between them. The CDR3 totals 17 residues. CDR1 is DFQATT and CDR2 is SNEGSKA in the germline V gene (reference sequence). The CDR3 spells CSAKGNRGHRKYTEAFF. The CDR3 DNA is TGCAGTGCAAAAGGTAACCGGGGACACCGGAAGTACACTGAAGCTTTCTTT.

In its sample, this clonotype was seen many times. The J gene is TRBJ1-6, the V gene TRBV7-2; TRBD1 matches at 9 bases. Germline CDR1 and CDR2: SGHTA and FQGNSA. Germline trimming cut 6 bases from V and 7 bases from J; bases unmatched to any gene: 16. This CDR3 region has 18 residues. CDR3 residues: CASRGGQGTGNLNSPLHF. The CDR3 coding sequence is TGTGCCAGCAGGGGGGGACAGGGAACGGGGAATTTAAATTCACCCCTCCACTTT.

In this sample, this clonotype turned up a few times. V is TRBV9 and J is TRBJ1-6, with 8 positions matching TRBD1. Per germline, CDR1 SGDLS and CDR2 YYNGEE. The V gene end was trimmed by 3 bases and the J gene end by 6 bases; junction bases not matched to a gene: 2. CDR3 length: 14 amino acids. CDR3 protein: CASSAQGANSPLHF. CDR3 nucleotide sequence: TGTGCCAGCAGCGCCCAGGGGGCTAATTCACCCCTCCACTTT.

This clonotype was counted only a few times. The rearrangement uses TRBV11-2 and TRBJ2-1; 7 bases map to TRBD2. Germline-derived CDR1 and CDR2 are SGHAT and FQNNGV. The CDR3 consists of 16 residues. The junction had 10 bases not matched to a gene; V was cut back by 3 bases and J by 5 bases. DNA of the CDR3: TGTGCCAGCAGCTTGGAGGTCGGGGGGAAGGACAATGAGCAGTTCTTC. Its translation: CASSLEVGGKDNEQFF.

As for this clonotype: Mismatch with germline at one junction end may stem from a read error. The gene calls are TRBV11-3 and TRBJ2-1, with 7 bases identical to TRBD1. Germline CDR1 reads SGHNT; CDR2 reads YENEEA. The CDR3 totals 15 residues. The CDR3 region has the DNA TGTTCCAGCAGCACCTACAGGGGCGATGATAATGAGCAGTTCTTC. This encodes CSSSTYRGDDNEQFF.

The rearrangement links TRBV30 to TRBJ1-2; tentatively, D is TRBD1 (5 bases). V lost 0 bases and J 8 bases, leaving 13 bases between the germline ends. Per germline, CDR1 GTSNPN and CDR2 SVGIG (reference sequence). This CDR3 comprises 13 residues. CDR3 in amino acids: CAWSVLGPGGYTF. The CDR3 DNA follows: TGTGCCTGGAGTGTACTGGGGCCGGGGGGCTACACCTTC. Drawing the rest from reference TRBV30 and TRBJ1-2, the complete variable domain is SQTIHQWPATLVQPVGSPLSLECTVEGTSNPNLYWYRQAAGRGLQLLFYSVGIGQISSEVPQNLSASRPQDRQFILSSKKLLLSDSGFYLCAWSVLGPGGYTFGSGTRLTVV.

This clonotype was counted between two and nine times. The CDR3 spells CASGETGNEQYF. CDR3 nucleotides: TGTGCCAGCGGAGAAACAGGGAACGAGCAGTACTTC. The chain links TRBV12-3 or TRBV12-4 to TRBJ2-7, with D possibly TRBD1 on 6 matching bases. Trimming took 8 bases from V and 5 from J, leaving 13 bases between them. The CDR3 extends over 12 amino acids.

The chain couples TRBV3-1 to TRBJ2-1; a weak D match, TRBD2 (5 bases). This CDR3 has 14 amino acids. Germline lookup yields CDR1 LGHDT and CDR2 YNNKEL (reference sequence). Trimming took off 8 bases at V and 9 bases at J, with 20 bases between the two ends. The CDR3 is CASDGRAETGEQFF. DNA for the CDR3: TGTGCCAGCGACGGGCGGGCCGAGACTGGTGAGCAGTTCTTC.

Turning to this clonotype: A much bigger clone sits one base away, suggesting this may be a read error. V usage is TRBV18 and J usage is TRBJ2-4, with D possibly matching TRBD2 (6 bases). The CDR3 runs 13 residues. The ends were cut back, 4 bases at V and 13 bases at J, with 17 bases in the middle. Germline lookup yields CDR1 KGHSH and CDR2 LQKENI. Written as DNA, the CDR3 is TGTGCCAGCTCACGGACGGACTCGAGCGGGCAGTACTTC. It is translated as CASSRTDSSGQYF.

The rearrangement uses TRBV5-6 and TRBJ2-3; 9 nucleotides align to TRBD1. The ends lost 9 bases at V and 4 bases at J; junction bases unmatched: 9. This CDR3 has 14 residues. Germline V gives CDR1 SGHDT, CDR2 YYEEEE. The CDR3 region is CATSGGQGSDTQYF. In nucleotides, the CDR3 is TGTGCCACGTCCGGTGGACAGGGGTCAGATACGCAGTATTTT.

This chain joins TRBV2 and TRBJ2-3, with 8 bases lining up with TRBD2. V dropped 5 bases and J dropped 4; count of bases not matched to a gene: 8. Germline V gene data show CDR1 as SNHLY and CDR2 as FYNNEI. CDR3 size: 15 residues. Written as DNA, the CDR3 is TGTGCCAGCAGTCCTCTTAGCGGGGATGCAGATACGCAGTATTTT. This translates into CASSPLSGDADTQYF.

This clonotype was counted only a few times. This chain links TRBV7-9 with TRBJ1-2; D is uncertain. CDR3 size: 16 residues. Between the trimmed V and J ends, which lost 1 base and 3 bases, there was a span of 15 bases. In germline, CDR1 is SEHNR, CDR2 FQNEAQ (reference sequence). Here the CDR3 reads CASSLGGISVDYGYTF. Here the CDR3 DNA reads TGTGCCAGCAGCTTAGGAGGGATCTCTGTGGACTATGGCTACACCTTC.

The J gene is TRBJ2-1, the V gene TRBV28; TRBD2 matches at 14 bases. The CDR3 consists of 16 residues. CDR1 MDHEN and CDR2 SYDVKM come from the germline V gene. V lost 3 bases to trimming and J lost 6 bases; unmatched junction nucleotides: 4. The CDR3 DNA sequence: TGTGCCAGCAGTTTCCCCGGACTAGCGGGGGGCAATGAGCAGTTCTTC. It is translated as CASSFPGLAGGNEQFF.

The chain joins TRBV7-9 to TRBJ1-2; no reliable D call. From germline, CDR1 is SEHNR and CDR2 FQNEAQ (reference sequence). Deletions cut 1 base from V and 2 bases from J, with 11 bases between. The CDR3 sequence is 15 residues long. The CDR3, as DNA: TGTGCCAGCAGCTTAGACGCATTAGCGAACTATGGCTACACCTTC. This sequence encodes CASSLDALANYGYTF. Filled out from reference TRBV7-9 and TRBJ1-2, the complete variable domain reads DTGVSQNPRHKITKRGQNVTFRCDPISEHNRLYWYRQTLGQGPEFLTYFQNEAQLEKSRLLSDRFSAERPKGSFSTLEIQRTEQGDSAMYLCASSLDALANYGYTFGSGTRLTVV.

The CDR3 sequence is CASSRTGAVEFF. The CDR3 DNA is TGTGCCAGCAGCCGGACAGGGGCCGTTGAGTTCTTC. This chain connects TRBV11-2 to TRBJ2-1, with 9 nucleotides matching TRBD1. This CDR3 has 12 residues. Germline CDR1 is SGHAT and CDR2 is FQNNGV. After removal of 5 bases from V and 14 bases from J, the junction contained 7 bases not matched to a gene.

The chain has TRBV28 and TRBJ1-2, with TRBD1 matching over 12 bases. Germline CDR1 reads MDHEN; CDR2 reads SYDVKM. The CDR3 extends over 14 amino acids. The V and J ends lost 6 bases and 6 bases, in that order; junction bases with no gene match: 5. CDR3 sequence: CASRNRDRGHGYTF. The CDR3 DNA reads as TGTGCCAGCAGAAACCGGGACAGGGGGCATGGCTACACCTTC.

The V gene is TRBV5-1, the J gene TRBJ2-3; no reliable D call. Between the trimmed V and J ends, which lost 2 bases and 2 bases, there was a span of 9 bases. Germline lookup yields CDR1 SGHRS and CDR2 YFSETQ. This CDR3 is built from 14 residues. The chain's CDR3 is CASSFGTATDTQYF. The CDR3 DNA reads TGCGCCAGCAGCTTCGGAACGGCCACAGATACGCAGTATTTT. The entire variable domain, with the rest obtained from reference TRBV5-1 and TRBJ2-3, is as follows: KAGVTQTPRYLIKTRGQQVTLSCSPISGHRSVSWYQQTPGQGLQFLFEYFSETQRNKGNFPGRFSGRQFSNSRSEMNVSTLELGDSALYLCASSFGTATDTQYFGPGTRLTVL.